This T cell receptor beta chain was sequenced during a study of somatic mutations in cytotoxic T cells in rheumatoid arthritis. The wider study: Each patient's diagnosis was followed right away by a blood draw (about 30 ml EDTA), before any treatment. Study observations and caveats: 8 of 65 patients had a largest CD8+ clone above 20% of CD8+ cells.

Isolation of the CD4+ and CD8+ populations was accomplished via positive magnetic bead selection, with purity assessed by flow cytometry. CDR3 length: 14 residues. Germline values: CDR1 LNHNV, CDR2 YYDKDF (reference sequence). Measured with immunoSEQ multiplex PCR; TCRdb has only the in-frame clones, and not every one. The data hold 15,000 or so clones, with approximately 75% observed a single time. Comment on this clone: What it recognizes is unknown. A read error may account for a junction end that differs from germline.

J is TRBJ1-2 and V is TRBV15; tentative D call: TRBD1 (6 bases). Sequenced input: CD8+ T cells sorted from blood. The TCR sequence derives from an adult with rheumatoid arthritis. The CDR3 loop reads CATSRDLSGAHSSF. The CDR3 coding sequence is TGTGCCACCAGCAGAGATCTTTCGGGGGCACACTCCTCCTTC.